This T cell receptor (beta chain) appears in the sequencing data of a study of control samples from healthy donors and cancer patients (dated by TCRdb to the early 2020s). The cysteine opens and the phenylalanine closes a CDR3 of 14 amino acids. The sequence is cut down to CDR3 DNA, 42 bases in frame from base 1. V is cut back by 5 bases and J by 0 bases, with 1 base in the junction unmatched. The germline V gene yields SGHTA for CDR1 and FQGTGA for CDR2. Receptor amplification or capture employed the immunoSEQ multiplex PCR assay. TCRdb stores this immuneACCESS table with in-frame sequences only. Part of the clones is absent; in the studies checked, under half of the shortfall reflects unresolved V genes, and no reason is known for the rest. Across this sample there are roughly 200,000 clones, with approximately 92% seen only once. The leading ten clones occupy roughly 1.5% of the sample. About this clone: Which antigen it targets is not known. The record has no base qualities; no much larger clone is one base away.

Sequencing used blood. The source is a man between 18 and 29 years old in good health. The sequence joins TRBV7-3 to TRBJ1-3; the junction holds 7 bases that match TRBD1. The sequenced DNA: TGTGCCAGCAGCCCAGGGGGCTCTGGAAACACCATATATTTT. Translated, this is CASSPGGSGNTIYF.